This TCR beta chain stems from a study of blood T cell repertoires in COVID-19. Turning to the study itself: Some COVID-19 samples were acute and others convalescent; all came from the United States, Italy and Spain. Sources were T cells, B-cell-depleted T cells, or PBMCs; the material itself was cDNA or gDNA.

V trimming: 5 bases; J trimming: 5 bases; junction bases outside the gene matches: 4. Germline CDR1 is MNHEY and CDR2 is SVGAGI. This CDR3 is 13 amino acids long. Per the original data handling: Cell counts per sample came from amplifying reference gene primers. The method was immunoSEQ multiplex PCR; TCRdb's version includes in-frame clones alone and lacks a portion of them. V, J and clone size reflect that table, while D and trimming were determined from the DNA. The sample has some 93,000 clones; about 89% are singletons. A remark on this clone: Other DNA sequences in the same sample also yield this CDR3.

The rearrangement joins TRBV6-5 to TRBJ2-5; 8 bases are a match to TRBD1. Sequencing was performed on peripheral blood. The source is a man aged 45-65 years with acute or convalescent COVID-19. CDR3 sequence (DNA): TGTGCCAGCAGTCGGACAGGGAAGGAGACCCAGTACTTC. It yields the protein CASSRTGKETQYF.